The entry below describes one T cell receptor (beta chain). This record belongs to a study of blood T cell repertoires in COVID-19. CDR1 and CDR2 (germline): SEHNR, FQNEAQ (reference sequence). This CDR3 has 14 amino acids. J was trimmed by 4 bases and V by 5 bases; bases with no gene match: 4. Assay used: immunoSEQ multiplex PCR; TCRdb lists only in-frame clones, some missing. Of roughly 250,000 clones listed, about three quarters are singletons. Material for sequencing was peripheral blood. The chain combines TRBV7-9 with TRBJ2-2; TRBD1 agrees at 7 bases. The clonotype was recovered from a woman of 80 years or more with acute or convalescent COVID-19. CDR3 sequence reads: CASSMYRGTGELFF. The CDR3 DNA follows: TGTGCCAGCAGCATGTACAGGGGCACCGGGGAGCTGTTTTTT.